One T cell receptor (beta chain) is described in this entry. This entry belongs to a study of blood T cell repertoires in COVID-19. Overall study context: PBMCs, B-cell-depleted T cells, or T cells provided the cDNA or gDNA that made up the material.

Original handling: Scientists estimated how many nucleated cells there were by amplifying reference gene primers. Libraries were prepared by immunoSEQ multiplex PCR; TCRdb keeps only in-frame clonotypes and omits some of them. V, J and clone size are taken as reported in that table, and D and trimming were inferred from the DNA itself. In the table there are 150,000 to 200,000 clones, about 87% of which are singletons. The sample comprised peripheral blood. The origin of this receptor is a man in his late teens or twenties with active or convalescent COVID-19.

The CDR3 here is CASSVSGIQNEQFF. CDR3 DNA: TGTGCCAGCAGCGTTAGCGGGATTCAAAATGAGCAGTTCTTC. The chain is built from TRBV6-2 or TRBV6-3 and TRBJ2-1; 8 nucleotides line up with TRBD2. The germline V gene has CDR1 MNHEY and CDR2 SVGEGT. The length of the CDR3 is 14 residues. V trimming: 6 bases; J trimming: 7 bases; junction bases outside the gene matches: 8.